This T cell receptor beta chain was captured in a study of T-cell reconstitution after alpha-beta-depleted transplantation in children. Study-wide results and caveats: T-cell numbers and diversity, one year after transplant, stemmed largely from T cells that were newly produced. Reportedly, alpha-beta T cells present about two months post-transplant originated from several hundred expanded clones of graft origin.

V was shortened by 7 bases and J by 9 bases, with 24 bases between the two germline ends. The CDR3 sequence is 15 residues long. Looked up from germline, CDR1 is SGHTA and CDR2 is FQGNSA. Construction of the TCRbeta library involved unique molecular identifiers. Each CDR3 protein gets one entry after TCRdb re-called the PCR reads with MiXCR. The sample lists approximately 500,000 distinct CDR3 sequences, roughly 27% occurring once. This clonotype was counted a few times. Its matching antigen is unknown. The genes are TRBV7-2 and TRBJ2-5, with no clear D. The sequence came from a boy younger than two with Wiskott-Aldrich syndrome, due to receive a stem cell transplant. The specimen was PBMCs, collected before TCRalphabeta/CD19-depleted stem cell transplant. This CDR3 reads CASKDGGLGCMAQYF. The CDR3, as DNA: TGTGCCAGCAAGGATGGTGGGCTGGGATGTATGGCCCAGTACTTC.